A selection of T cell receptor beta chains follows, all from one sample in a study of naive and memory T cell subsets. One entry per CDR3 protein results from TCRdb running MiXCR on the 5' RACE reads. The table records 20,000 to 30,000 distinct CDR3 sequences, less than 25% of them present only once. Receptors originate from a female donor in good health. The CDR3 runs from the conserved cysteine through the conserved F or W. D genes are given only for firm matches. Clone size is given for some rows only: seen once, a few or many times, or a class if the clone is expanded.

>TRBV7-9|-|TRBJ2-1|few
CAVQTRNTYNEQFF
TGTGCAGTACAAACGAGAAATACCTACAATGAGCAGTTCTTC
>TRBV29-1|TRBD1|TRBJ1-2|few
CSVETIGTGGYTF
TGCAGCGTTGAAACAATTGGGACAGGCGGCTACACCTTC
>TRBV6-5|TRBD1|TRBJ1-5|once
CASKRQGFGGNQPQHF
TGTGCCAGCAAGAGACAGGGATTCGGAGGCAATCAGCCCCAGCATTTT
>TRBV4-3|-|TRBJ2-1|-
CASSPGATYNEQFF
TGCGCCAGCAGCCCCGGAGCCACCTACAATGAGCAGTTCTTC
>TRBV10-3|TRBD1|TRBJ2-1|-
CAIREQGAGDEQFF
TGTGCCATCAGAGAACAGGGGGCCGGCGATGAGCAGTTCTTC
>TRBV5-1|TRBD2|TRBJ2-7|few
CASKTYGGVSYEQYF
TGCGCCAGCAAAACATACGGGGGGGTCTCCTACGAGCAGTACTTC
>TRBV10-3|TRBD1|TRBJ2-3|few
CAISVGTASTDTQYF
TGTGCCATCAGTGTCGGGACAGCTAGCACAGATACGCAGTATTTT
>TRBV20-1|-|TRBJ2-1|-
CSARVPREFGNEQFF
TGCAGTGCTAGAGTGCCAAGGGAGTTTGGCAATGAGCAGTTCTTC
>TRBV20-1|-|TRBJ2-7|many
CSAERDTTYEQYF
TGCAGTGCCGAACGGGACACCACCTACGAGCAGTACTTC
>TRBV20-1|-|TRBJ2-1|-
CSARGRANSYNEQFF
TGCAGTGCTAGGGGACGGGCCAACTCCTACAATGAGCAGTTCTTC
>TRBV5-4|TRBD2|TRBJ2-3|many
CASSKGLAGVTDTQYF
TGTGCCAGCAGCAAGGGACTAGCGGGGGTCACAGATACGCAGTATTTT
>TRBV20-1|-|TRBJ1-5|few
CSAREGGDQPQHF
TGCAGTGCTAGAGAAGGCGGAGATCAGCCCCAGCATTTT
>TRBV7-9|-|TRBJ2-2|-
CASSWGAETGELFF
TGTGCCAGCAGCTGGGGCGCAGAAACCGGGGAGCTGTTTTTT
>TRBV6-6|-|TRBJ2-7|many
CASSQKRLQGGGEQYF
TGTGCCAGCAGTCAAAAGAGATTGCAGGGGGGCGGCGAGCAGTACTTC